Below are 26 T cell receptor beta chains sequenced from a single sample in a study of long-term antiretroviral therapy in people with HIV. Researchers ran immunoSEQ v3.0 at survey level. Only in-frame clones appear in the TCRdb table, and some are missing; sequencing was by immunoSEQ multiplex PCR. The table lists around 23,000 clones, around 90% of them singletons. The sample in question was unsorted PBMCs, obtained 1.8 years before starting antiretroviral therapy. These receptors all come from a man over 45 with HIV.

This chain uses TRBV4-3 with TRBJ2-1; D gene ambiguous. Trimming took off 0 bases at V and 1 base at J, with 7 bases between the two ends. The germline CDR1 and CDR2 sequences are LGHNA and YSLEER. There are 15 residues in the CDR3. The CDR3 sequence: CASSQDSSSYNEQFF. Here the CDR3 DNA reads TGCGCCAGCAGCCAAGATTCCAGTTCCTACAATGAGCAGTTCTTC.

This clone was observed a single time. This chain connects TRBV19 to TRBJ1-1; maybe TRBD1 (5 bases). Trimming shortened V by 3 bases and J by 5 bases, and 10 bases separated the two germline ends. Per the germline V gene, CDR1 is LNHDA and CDR2 is SQIVND (reference sequence). The CDR3 totals 13 residues. In DNA form, the CDR3 reads TGTGCCAGTAGTATCGGGGCAGGAACTGAAGCTTTCTTT. Translated: CASSIGAGTEAFF.

The rearrangement links TRBV7-2 to TRBJ1-2; D is unclear. Germline V gene lookup returns CDR1 SGHTA and CDR2 FQGNSA. Trimming removed 4 bases from V and 8 bases from J, with 17 bases in between. This CDR3 contains 14 residues. In DNA, the CDR3 is TGTGCCAGCAGCTCGATTAGGCGTGTTGCGGGCTACACCTTC. It is translated as CASSSIRRVAGYTF. Combining the CDR3 with reference TRBV7-2 and TRBJ1-2 gives the whole variable domain GAGVSQSPSNKVTEKGKDVELRCDPISGHTALYWYRQSLGQGLEFLIYFQGNSAPDKSGLPSDRFSAERTGGSVSTLTIQRTQQEDSAVYLCASSSIRRVAGYTFGSGTRLTVV.

The chain is built from TRBV14 and TRBJ2-5; D is unresolved. V gave up 3 bases and J gave up 5 bases, with 13 bases separating them. The CDR3 is made up of 14 amino acids. The germline gives CDR1 SGHDN, CDR2 FVKESK. The DNA for the CDR3 is TGTGCCAGCAGCCACCTAAGTCAGTATGAGACCCAGTACTTC. Amino acids: CASSHLSQYETQYF.

The DNA for the CDR3 is TGTGCCAGCAGAATTAGCGGGAGGGCCTACGAGCAGTACTTC. It encodes CASRISGRAYEQYF. The chain joins TRBV6-5 to TRBJ2-7, with 11 bases lining up with TRBD2. V lost 6 bases to trimming and J lost 2 bases; unmatched junction nucleotides: 3. CDR3 length equals 14 residues. CDR1 MNHEY and CDR2 SVGAGI come from the germline V gene.

The chain links TRBV5-1 to TRBJ2-2, with 9 bases fitting TRBD2. The CDR3 is 17 residues long. From germline, CDR1 is SGHRS and CDR2 YFSETQ. Trimming took 3 bases from V and 7 from J; bases not matched to a gene: 13. CDR3 protein: CASSWSEAGGFFGELFF. The CDR3 coding sequence is TGCGCCAGCAGCTGGAGCGAAGCGGGAGGTTTTTTCGGGGAGCTGTTTTTT.

The V and J genes are TRBV18 and TRBJ2-1; TRBD2 matches 8 bases. CDR3 length equals 16 residues. Per germline, CDR1 KGHSH and CDR2 LQKENI. The V segment lost 5 bases and the J segment 5 bases; nucleotides outside the gene matches: 11. This CDR3 is CASSESGGGQHNEQFF. As DNA, the CDR3 is TGTGCCAGCTCAGAGTCCGGGGGGGGCCAACACAATGAGCAGTTCTTC.

The rearrangement uses TRBV7-9 and TRBJ2-1; D is possibly TRBD2 (5 bases). V was shortened by 5 bases and J by 0 bases, with 14 bases between the two germline ends. CDR1 and CDR2 (germline): SEHNR, FQNEAQ (reference sequence). CDR3 length: 16 residues. The CDR3 DNA reads TGTGCCAGCAGCATCGGACTTTCTCGCTCCTACAATGAGCAGTTCTTC. Encoded protein: CASSIGLSRSYNEQFF.

The chain has TRBV5-4 and TRBJ2-7; TRBD2 agrees at 8 bases. V was clipped by 4 bases and J by 6 bases; unmatched bases: 15. This CDR3 has 16 amino acids. Per the germline V gene, CDR1 is SGHNT and CDR2 is YYREEE (reference sequence). The CDR3 sequence: CASSHRGSGRGAEQYF. The CDR3 DNA sequence: TGTGCCAGCAGCCACCGGGGAAGCGGGAGAGGGGCCGAGCAGTACTTC.

CDR3 nucleotides: TGCGCCAGCAGCCCCCTCGGAGGTTCCTACGAGCAGTACTTC. This codes for CASSPLGGSYEQYF. The J gene is TRBJ2-7, the V gene TRBV4-1; possible D gene TRBD2, 5 bases. Germline assignment: CDR1 MGHRA and CDR2 YSYEKL. There are 14 residues in the CDR3. V was cut by 4 bases and J by 1 base, with 11 bases left in between.

This chain links TRBV27 with TRBJ1-1; D might be TRBD1 (5 bases). The ends were cut back, 1 base at V and 5 bases at J, with 8 bases in the middle. CDR1 and CDR2 from the germline V gene are MNHEY and SMNVEV (reference sequence). The CDR3 sequence is 13 residues long. CDR3 amino acids: CASSLLGATEAFF. The CDR3 DNA follows: TGTGCCAGCAGTTTATTAGGGGCGACTGAAGCTTTCTTT.

The chain joins TRBV29-1 to TRBJ1-2; TRBD1 aligns across 9 bases. This CDR3 contains 12 residues. Germline assignment: CDR1 SQVTM and CDR2 ANQGSEA. Trimming took 6 bases from V and 4 from J; bases not matched to a gene: 3. The CDR3 loop is CSVNRGPYGYTF. The DNA of the CDR3 is TGCAGCGTCAACAGGGGGCCCTATGGCTACACCTTC.

This chain connects TRBV14 to TRBJ2-5; TRBD2 agrees at 9 bases. The CDR3 contains 17 residues. The germline CDR1 and CDR2 sequences are SGHDN and FVKESK. After removal of 0 bases from V and 5 bases from J, the junction contained 10 bases not matched to a gene. The CDR3 loop reads CASSQDLVAGAGETQYF. CDR3 coding DNA: TGTGCCAGCAGCCAAGACCTTGTAGCGGGAGCGGGGGAGACCCAGTACTTC.

V usage is TRBV6-4 and J usage is TRBJ1-6, with a tentative D call TRBD1 (6 bases). Germline-derived CDR1 and CDR2 are MRHNA and SNTAGT. The ends were cut back, 6 bases at V and 6 bases at J, with 12 bases in the middle. The CDR3 has 14 amino acids. Here the CDR3 reads CASSSDSFNSPLHF. Written as DNA, the CDR3 is TGTGCCAGCAGCTCGGACAGCTTTAATTCACCCCTCCACTTT.

The chain carries TRBV5-1 and TRBJ2-2; the match to TRBD1 covers 8 bases. Germline CDR1 reads SGHRS; CDR2 reads YFSETQ. V was pared by 4 bases and J by 5 bases, with 7 bases of the junction left unmatched. The CDR3 runs 15 residues. In DNA, the CDR3 is TGCGCCAGCAGCACCTGGACAGGGTTGACCGGGGAGCTGTTTTTT. This sequence encodes CASSTWTGLTGELFF.

This clone was seen once. This chain connects TRBV29-1 to TRBJ2-3; 7 positions match TRBD1. The CDR3 has 14 amino acids. The germline V gene encodes CDR1 SQVTM and CDR2 ANQGSEA. With V trimmed by 3 bases and J by 4 bases, 7 bases remained unmatched. CDR3: CSVEGTANPDTQYF. DNA of the CDR3: TGCAGCGTTGAGGGGACAGCCAATCCAGATACGCAGTATTTT.

The CDR3 bases are TGCGCCAGCAGCTTTGACCTGCAGGGCCAAGAGACCCAGTACTTC. Protein product: CASSFDLQGQETQYF. This sequence joins TRBV5-1 and TRBJ2-5, with a tentative D call TRBD1 (5 bases). CDR3 size: 15 residues. V was trimmed by 2 bases and J by 1 base, leaving 12 bases between them. The germline gives CDR1 SGHRS, CDR2 YFSETQ.

V usage is TRBV25-1 and J usage is TRBJ1-3, with 7 bases fitting TRBD1. V lost 1 base to trimming and J lost 3 bases; unmatched junction nucleotides: 3. Germline V gene sequence: CDR1 MGHDK, CDR2 SYGVNS. This CDR3 has 15 amino acids. CDR3 nucleotide sequence: TGTGCCAGCAGTGAATGGCGGACAGGTGGAAACACCATATATTTT. This sequence encodes CASSEWRTGGNTIYF. Variable domain in full (rest from reference TRBV25-1 and TRBJ1-3): EADIYQTPRYLVIGTGKKITLECSQTMGHDKMYWYQQDPGMELHLIHYSYGVNSTEKGDLSSESTVSRIRTEHFPLTLESARPSHTSQYLCASSEWRTGGNTIYFGEGSWLTVV.

The rearrangement links TRBV4-1 to TRBJ2-2; TRBD2 matches 11 bases. From germline, CDR1 is MGHRA and CDR2 YSYEKL. The CDR3 contains 16 residues. Unmatched junction bases numbered 2, after V lost 0 bases and J lost 5 bases. The CDR3 region is CASSQEVAGGTGELFF. CDR3 DNA: TGCGCCAGCAGCCAAGAAGTAGCGGGAGGGACCGGGGAGCTGTTTTTT.

The J gene is TRBJ1-2, the V gene TRBV14; D remains ambiguous. Trimming stripped 1 base from V and 5 bases from J, with 8 bases between. The CDR3 consists of 13 residues. Germline V gene lookup returns CDR1 SGHDN and CDR2 FVKESK. CDR3 amino acids: CASSQGAVYGYTF. The CDR3 nucleotides read TGTGCCAGCAGCCAAGGGGCAGTTTATGGCTACACCTTC.

This clone was observed once. This chain links TRBV9 with TRBJ2-7; D may correspond to TRBD1 or TRBD2 (5 bases each). The CDR3 extends over 13 amino acids. V was shortened by 0 bases and J by 8 bases, with 12 bases between the two germline ends. Germline V gene sequence: CDR1 SGDLS, CDR2 YYNGEE. The CDR3 bases are TGTGCCAGCAGCGTAGAACCGGGACGCCAGCAGTACTTC. It is translated as CASSVEPGRQQYF.

The chain uses TRBV4-1 and TRBJ1-2; the match to TRBD1 covers 8 bases. CDR3 length: 16 amino acids. J was trimmed by 8 bases and V by 4 bases; bases with no gene match: 15. The germline V gene encodes CDR1 MGHRA and CDR2 YSYEKL. CDR3 residues: CASSRVGQGSVEGYTF. CDR3 nucleotides: TGCGCCAGCAGCCGCGTTGGACAGGGTTCGGTGGAAGGCTACACCTTC.

This clone was counted once. The CDR3 nucleotides are TGCGCCAGCAGCTACTCTCTGGGTGGCTACACCTTC. The encoded protein is CASSYSLGGYTF. The chain joins TRBV5-1 to TRBJ1-2; D gene unclear. This CDR3 contains 12 residues. CDR1 and CDR2 (germline): SGHRS, YFSETQ. V lost 3 bases and J 7 bases, leaving 10 bases between the germline ends.

The chain links TRBV7-6 to TRBJ1-6, with D uncertain. CDR3 length: 18 amino acids. Trimming pared 4 bases from V and 0 bases from J, leaving 16 bases between. Germline-derived CDR1 and CDR2 are SGHVS and FNYEAQ. The CDR3 reads CASSSAVGVSSYNSPLHF. DNA of the CDR3: TGTGCCAGCAGCTCGGCCGTCGGGGTGAGCTCCTATAATTCACCCCTCCACTTT. Supplemented by reference TRBV7-6 and TRBJ1-6, the full variable domain reads GAGVSQSPRYKVTKRGQDVALRCDPISGHVSLYWYRQALGQGPEFLTYFNYEAQQDKSGLPNDRFSAERPEGSISTLTIQRTEQRDSAMYRCASSSAVGVSSYNSPLHFGNGTRLTVT.

The chain employs TRBV7-3 and TRBJ2-1; D unclear. CDR3 size: 13 residues. CDR1 is SGHTA and CDR2 is FQGTGA in the germline V gene. Trimming left V 5 bases short and J 8 bases short, with 13 bases between. The CDR3 nucleotides read TGTGCCAGCAGCGCCTCTCCAGGCGATGAGCAGTTCTTC. Its protein is CASSASPGDEQFF. The whole variable domain, filled in from reference TRBV7-3 and TRBJ2-1, reads GAGVSQTPSNKVTEKGKYVELRCDPISGHTALYWYRQSLGQGPEFLIYFQGTGAADDSGLPNDRFFAVRPEGSVSTLKIQRTERGDSAVYLCASSASPGDEQFFGPGTRLTVL.

The chain uses TRBV5-1 and TRBJ2-1; 11 bases map to TRBD2. CDR3 length: 17 amino acids. The V segment lost 1 base and the J segment 8 bases; nucleotides outside the gene matches: 11. The germline V gene encodes CDR1 SGHRS and CDR2 YFSETQ. CDR3 DNA sequence: TGCGCCAGCAGCTTGTTGCCTAGCGGGGGGTATATGGATGAGCAGTTCTTC. Residues: CASSLLPSGGYMDEQFF.